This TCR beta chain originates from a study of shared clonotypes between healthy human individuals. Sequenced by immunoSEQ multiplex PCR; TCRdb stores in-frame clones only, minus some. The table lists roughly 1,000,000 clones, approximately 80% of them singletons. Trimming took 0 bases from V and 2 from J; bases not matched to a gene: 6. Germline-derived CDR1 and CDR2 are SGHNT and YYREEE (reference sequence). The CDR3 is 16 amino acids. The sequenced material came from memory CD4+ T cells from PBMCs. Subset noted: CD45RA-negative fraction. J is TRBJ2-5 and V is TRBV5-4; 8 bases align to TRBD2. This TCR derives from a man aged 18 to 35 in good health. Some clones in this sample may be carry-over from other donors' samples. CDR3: CASSLGGSGMQETQYF. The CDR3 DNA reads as TGTGCCAGCAGCTTGGGCGGTAGCGGGATGCAAGAGACCCAGTACTTC.